These 17 T cell receptor beta chains were all obtained from the same sample, sequenced in a study of T cells after posttransplantation cyclophosphamide. Treatment was busulfan-fludarabine conditioning, a marrow graft, and cyclophosphamide on days +3 and +4. Generated by immunoSEQ multiplex PCR, the TCRdb table keeps only in-frame clones and is missing some. The repertoire consists of approximately 7,900 clones, none detected only once. The sample here was PBMCs, taken after an allogeneic stem cell transplant with post-transplant cyclophosphamide. All receptors come from a male patient aged 30 to 39 who received an allogeneic stem cell transplant from an unrelated donor, was CMV-positive, and had acute and chronic GVHD. Some T cells may be graft donor cells.

At least ten counts were recorded for this clone. The chain has TRBV6-5 and TRBJ2-2; the D gene is possibly TRBD1 (6 bases). Germline CDR1 is MNHEY and CDR2 is SVGAGI. CDR3 length equals 14 residues. Trimming removed 5 bases from V and 6 bases from J, with 13 bases in between. The CDR3 is CASSLPQGAGELFF. The CDR3 region has the DNA TGTGCCAGCAGTCTCCCACAGGGAGCCGGGGAGCTGTTTTTT.

Many counts were recorded for this clone. The rearrangement uses TRBV2 and TRBJ1-5, with TRBD1 matching over 9 bases. J gave up 6 bases and V 4 bases, and 4 bases lay outside the gene matches. The V gene's germline CDR1 is SNHLY and CDR2 FYNNEI. This CDR3 is 14 amino acids long. CDR3 coding DNA: TGTGCCAGCAGTGTGACAGGGGGTCTTCAGCCCCAGCATTTT. This sequence encodes CASSVTGGLQPQHF.

This clone has ten or more counts. The genes are TRBV11-3 and TRBJ2-1, with D possibly being TRBD2 (6 bases). Trimming removed 4 bases at V and 2 bases at J, with 12 bases between. This CDR3 spans 15 amino acids. The germline gives CDR1 SGHNT, CDR2 YENEEA. In DNA form, the CDR3 reads TGTGCCAGCAGCTCCGCCGGGGGACCCTACAATGAGCAGTTCTTC. It codes for CASSSAGGPYNEQFF.

There are many counts of this clone. The chain combines TRBV6-5 with TRBJ1-2; D perhaps matches TRBD1 (5 bases). Germline lookup yields CDR1 MNHEY and CDR2 SVGAGI. The CDR3 runs to 12 residues. Trimming took 6 bases from V and 4 from J, leaving 9 bases between them. CDR3 DNA: TGTGCCAGCAGCCAGGGCGCCTATGGCTACACCTTC. Its protein product is CASSQGAYGYTF.

This clone was detected many times. The chain joins TRBV7-2 to TRBJ2-2, with 7 nucleotides matching TRBD2. The germline CDR1 and CDR2 sequences are SGHTA and FQGNSA. V shed 2 bases and J 5 bases; nucleotides not matched to a gene: 5. CDR3 size: 15 residues. CDR3 in DNA: TGTGCCAGCAGCTTATGGACTAGTGTGACCGGGGAGCTGTTTTTT. As protein: CASSLWTSVTGELFF.

This clone was seen a handful of times. The CDR3 region is CASSQDRAAGGTDTQYF. In DNA, the CDR3 is TGCGCCAGCAGCCAAGATCGGGCAGCGGGGGGGACAGATACGCAGTATTTT. V usage is TRBV4-1 and J usage is TRBJ2-3; TRBD2 matches 10 bases. The V segment lost 0 bases and the J segment 3 bases; nucleotides outside the gene matches: 6. The CDR3 sequence is 17 residues long. Germline assignment: CDR1 MGHRA and CDR2 YSYEKL.

This clone was recorded many times. This sequence joins TRBV7-8 and TRBJ1-5; possibly TRBD1 for D (5 bases). With 5 bases removed from V and 2 bases from J, the gap between germline ends came to 13 bases. Per the germline V gene, CDR1 is SGHVS and CDR2 is FQNEAQ. The CDR3 is 15 amino acids. In DNA, the CDR3 is TGTGCCAGCAGCCTACAGGCTGGAGGCAATCAGCCCCAGCATTTT. This sequence encodes CASSLQAGGNQPQHF.

This clone has ten or more counts. The V and J genes are TRBV6-2 or TRBV6-3 and TRBJ2-7, with 7 bases that match TRBD2. The CDR3 is made up of 14 amino acids. The junction had 11 bases not matched to a gene; V was cut back by 7 bases and J by 5 bases. The germline V gene encodes CDR1 MNHEY and CDR2 SVGEGT. CDR3 in amino acids: CASTVGLGTHEQYF. The CDR3 coding sequence is TGTGCCAGCACCGTAGGACTAGGCACCCACGAGCAGTACTTC.

This clone was observed at least ten times. This chain links TRBV12-3 or TRBV12-4 with TRBJ2-1; 8 nucleotides match TRBD2. V lost 3 bases and J lost 7; bases outside the gene matches: 8. This CDR3 spans 15 amino acids. The CDR3 sequence is CASSFVAGGGNEQFF. CDR3 in DNA: TGTGCCAGCAGTTTTGTGGCGGGGGGTGGAAATGAGCAGTTCTTC.

This clone was detected ten times or more. The chain links TRBV7-9 to TRBJ1-1; 7 bases fit TRBD1. The CDR3 totals 11 residues. Germline V gene sequence: CDR1 SEHNR, CDR2 FQNEAQ (reference sequence). V shed 6 bases, J shed 6 bases, and the junction held 1 base outside the gene matches. CDR3 coding DNA: TGTGCCAGCAGAACAGGGGCTGAAGCTTTCTTT. Translation: CASRTGAEAFF.

This clone was recorded at least ten times. This chain connects TRBV19 to TRBJ1-5; 9 bases line up with TRBD1. Germline values: CDR1 LNHDA, CDR2 SQIVND (reference sequence). CDR3 length: 15 amino acids. The ends lost 6 bases at V and 8 bases at J; junction bases unmatched: 11. The DNA of the CDR3 is TGTGCCAGTAGCCGGACAGGGGCACTGGTGAAGCCCCAGCATTTT. This sequence encodes CASSRTGALVKPQHF.

By frequency in the sample, this clone is medium-sized. The chain recombines TRBV27 with TRBJ2-7; the match to TRBD1 covers 9 bases. The germline V gene has CDR1 MNHEY and CDR2 SMNVEV (reference sequence). The CDR3 totals 15 residues. Trimming cost V 6 bases and J 3 bases; bases outside gene matches: 9. CDR3 region: CASSPLGTGYYEQYF. Here the CDR3 DNA reads TGTGCCAGCAGCCCCCTCGGGACAGGGTACTACGAGCAGTACTTC.

Remarks on this clone: Being one base from a much bigger clone, this may be a read error. The chain employs TRBV7-9 and TRBJ1-1, with D possibly TRBD1 on 5 matching bases. The germline V gene has CDR1 SEHNR and CDR2 FQNEAQ (reference sequence). This CDR3 is built from 14 residues. The DNA for the CDR3 is TGTGCCAGCAGCTTTCAACAGGTGAACACTCAAGCTTTCTTT. Residues: CASSFQQVNTQAFF.

In its sample, this clone was seen many times. The J gene is TRBJ2-1, the V gene TRBV9; 10 bases are a match to TRBD1. CDR3 length: 15 amino acids. The J segment lost 5 bases and the V segment lost 4 bases, leaving 6 bases of the junction unmatched. Per germline, CDR1 SGDLS and CDR2 YYNGEE. The CDR3 reads CASSQTGGLDNEQFF. The CDR3 DNA is TGTGCCAGCAGCCAGACAGGGGGCCTTGACAATGAGCAGTTCTTC.

There are many counts of this clone. The gene calls are TRBV6-2 or TRBV6-3 and TRBJ2-3; perhaps TRBD2 as D (6 bases). Per the germline V gene, CDR1 is MNHEY and CDR2 is SVGEGT. The CDR3 is 17 residues long. V lost 5 bases, J lost 0 bases, and 18 bases lay in between. Written as DNA, the CDR3 is TGTGCCAGCAGTCCCCGGGACTGGGCCACTAGCACAGATACGCAGTATTTT. Amino acid sequence: CASSPRDWATSTDTQYF.

This clone was detected many times. For the CDR3, the DNA is TGTGCCAGCAGCTTTTCCGGGACAGGAAGCTACGAGCAGTACTTC. Translated: CASSFSGTGSYEQYF. The J gene is TRBJ2-7, the V gene TRBV11-3; 8 bases line up with TRBD1. The CDR3 sequence is 15 residues long. Unmatched junction bases numbered 7, after V lost 3 bases and J lost 3 bases. Looked up from germline, CDR1 is SGHNT and CDR2 is YENEEA. The whole variable domain, remainder taken from reference TRBV11-3 and TRBJ2-7, is EAGVVQSPRYKIIEKKQPVAFWCNPISGHNTLYWYLQNLGQGPELLIRYENEEAVDDSQLPKDRFSAERLKGVDSTLKIQPAELGDSAVYLCASSFSGTGSYEQYFGPGTRLTVT.

This clone was detected many times. This rearrangement joins TRBV6-1 to TRBJ2-7; 14 bases map to TRBD2. The CDR3 has 14 residues. The junction had 2 bases not matched to a gene; V was cut back by 3 bases and J by 7 bases. Looked up from germline, CDR1 is MNHNS and CDR2 is SASEGT. Here the CDR3 reads CASSETSGRVEQYF. The CDR3, as DNA: TGTGCCAGCAGTGAGACTAGCGGGAGGGTTGAGCAGTACTTC.